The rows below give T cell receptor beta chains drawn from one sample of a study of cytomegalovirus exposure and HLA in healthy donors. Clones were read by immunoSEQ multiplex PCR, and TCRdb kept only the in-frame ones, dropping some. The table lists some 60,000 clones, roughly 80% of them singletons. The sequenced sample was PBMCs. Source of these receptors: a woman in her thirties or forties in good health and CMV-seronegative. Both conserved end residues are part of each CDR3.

CASSGGTSGSSYEQYF | 16 | TRBJ2-7 | TRBV7-9
CASSQDRDGSYNEQFF | 16 | TRBJ2-1 | TRBV4-3
CASSDSSGTNTGELFF | 16 | TRBJ2-2 | TRBV6-4
CASSQTVTYEQYF | 13 | TRBJ2-7 | TRBV27
CASSLFLLAGGGNEQFF | 17 | TRBJ2-1 | TRBV28
CAISQDSYEQYF | 12 | TRBJ2-7 | TRBV10-3
CASSYRSGTGKAQPQHF | 17 | TRBJ1-5 | TRBV19
CASSPYDRLRGNEQYF | 16 | TRBJ2-7 | TRBV28
CASSLGLQGRDTEAFF | 16 | TRBJ1-1 | TRBV7-2
CASSPGTSVNTGELFF | 16 | TRBJ2-2 | TRBV19
CASSLALAGSYEQYF | 15 | TRBJ2-7 | TRBV7-2
CAISDKRDRDSYGYTF | 16 | TRBJ1-2 | TRBV10-3
CASSLSGNSPLHF | 13 | TRBJ1-6 | TRBV7-2
CASSPSEGQTYNEQFF | 16 | TRBJ2-1 | TRBV7-3
CASSLALGQGTLYEQYF | 17 | TRBJ2-7 | TRBV7-8
CASSVTTGVVGNAKNIQYF | 19 | TRBJ2-4 | TRBV6-1
CASNPGGTGLVQYF | 14 | TRBJ2-7 | TRBV2
CASSRREGLDSGELFF | 16 | TRBJ2-2 | TRBV19
CASSSLGQDNQPQHF | 15 | TRBJ1-5 | TRBV28
CASSLAPGTKSTDTQYF | 17 | TRBJ2-3 | TRBV5-5
CASSYSTASAGRELFF | 16 | TRBJ2-2 | TRBV6-5
CASSLQGAGNTIYF | 14 | TRBJ1-3 | TRBV27
CASSSLRPLAGGGGEQYF | 18 | TRBJ2-7 | TRBV28
CASSSVRSYGYTF | 13 | TRBJ1-2 | TRBV28
CATSRIAGAKDTQYF | 15 | TRBJ2-3 | TRBV15
CASSIGAYNEQFF | 13 | TRBJ2-1 | TRBV7-6
CASSQEAGPRPNEQFF | 16 | TRBJ2-1 | TRBV4-3
CASSLTGGKVQYF | 13 | TRBJ2-7 | TRBV19
CASSTRTLLWNTEAFF | 16 | TRBJ1-1 | TRBV28
CASTPSGQLNTEAFF | 15 | TRBJ1-1 | TRBV9
CASSQTAGGWETQYF | 15 | TRBJ2-5 | TRBV4-2
CASSFGQGERPQHF | 14 | TRBJ1-5 | TRBV5-5
CATSSLGLANYYEQYF | 16 | TRBJ2-7 | TRBV15
CASSFRGRGLNTEAFF | 16 | TRBJ1-1 | TRBV28
CSISMMGGDTEAFF | 14 | TRBJ1-1 | TRBV29-1
CATSRVHTDTQYF | 13 | TRBJ2-3 | TRBV15
CASSLTGQGRGGLGETQYF | 19 | TRBJ2-5 | TRBV5-4
CASSRRDLAYEQYF | 14 | TRBJ2-7 | TRBV4-1
CASSQDQYNEQFF | 13 | TRBJ2-1 | TRBV14
CASSSGRGGLSIYEQYF | 17 | TRBJ2-7 | TRBV5-6
CASSTQGNEQFF | 12 | TRBJ2-1 | TRBV19
CASSVGPLVPNEQFF | 15 | TRBJ2-1 | TRBV9
CASSFLPSQPQHF | 13 | TRBJ1-5 | TRBV28
CASSLAGQGTEAFF | 14 | TRBJ1-1 | TRBV7-6
CSALNYNEQFF | 11 | TRBJ2-1 | TRBV29-1
CASSSNSGRAHAGELFF | 17 | TRBJ2-2 | TRBV9
CASSLTSGTSGFTDTQYF | 18 | TRBJ2-3 | TRBV11-2
CASSKGQPASDTQYF | 15 | TRBJ2-3 | TRBV5-1
CASSIWQTGTGELFF | 15 | TRBJ2-2 | TRBV19
CASSLTGESGELFF | 14 | TRBJ2-2 | TRBV5-1
CASSLGGFDGYTF | 13 | TRBJ1-2 | TRBV2
CASNRNRVTGELFF | 14 | TRBJ2-2 | TRBV5-8
CASSEVSRGDTQYF | 14 | TRBJ2-3 | TRBV6-1
CASSSPFSGRAQQYF | 15 | TRBJ2-7 | TRBV28
CASSSTTGATGGYTF | 15 | TRBJ1-2 | TRBV28
CASSSTGQAPPGYTF | 15 | TRBJ1-2 | TRBV7-9
CASSVRQGNTGELFF | 15 | TRBJ2-2 | TRBV9
CASSLTGLSGANVLTF | 16 | TRBJ2-6 | TRBV5-1
CASSFGQGSGELFF | 14 | TRBJ2-2 | TRBV7-9
CASSLVQEGEQFF | 13 | TRBJ2-1 | TRBV5-4